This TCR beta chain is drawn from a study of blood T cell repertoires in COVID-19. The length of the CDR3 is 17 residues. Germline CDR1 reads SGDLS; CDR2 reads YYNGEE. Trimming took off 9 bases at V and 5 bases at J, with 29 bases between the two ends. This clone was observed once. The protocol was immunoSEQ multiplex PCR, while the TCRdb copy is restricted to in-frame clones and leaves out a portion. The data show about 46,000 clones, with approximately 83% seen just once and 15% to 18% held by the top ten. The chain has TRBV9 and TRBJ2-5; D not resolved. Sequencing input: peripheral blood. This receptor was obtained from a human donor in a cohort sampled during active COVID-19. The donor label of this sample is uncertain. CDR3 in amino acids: CANHQPDPSNCRETQYF. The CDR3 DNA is TGTGCCAACCATCAGCCCGACCCGTCCAATTGCAGGGAGACCCAGTACTTC.